Listed below are T cell receptor beta chains from one sample, sequenced in a study of CXCR3-negative and CXCR3-positive naive CD8 T cells. TCRdb re-called the 5' RACE reads; every CDR3 protein appears as one record, without DNA. Its listing shows about 66,000 distinct CDR3 sequences. The sample taken for sequencing was naive CXCR3- CD8+ T cells from blood. These receptors were collected from a human donor in good health. Some clones in this sample may be carry-over from other donors' samples. The CDR3 runs from the conserved cysteine through the conserved F or W. The order of the fields is J gene, V gene, CDR3 protein.

>TRBJ1-1|TRBV4-3
CASSQDRGFLMNTEAFF
>TRBJ1-1|TRBV29-1
CSVPTRNTEAFF
>TRBJ1-1|TRBV12-3/TRBV12-4
CASTPTGYAEAFF
>TRBJ1-2|TRBV3-1
CASSQDFEQGFYGYTF
>TRBJ1-1|TRBV4-3
CASSQDLGGPMNTEAFF
>TRBJ1-4|TRBV11-2
CASSLDLAGMINEKLFF
>TRBJ2-3|TRBV15
CATSTAGGDLDTQYF
>TRBJ2-3|TRBV5-1
CASSSWGSSTDTQYF
>TRBJ2-7|TRBV29-1
CSVEAPGETYEQYF
>TRBJ2-1|TRBV5-1
CASSLVGGGPSNEQFF
>TRBJ1-2|TRBV10-3
CAISDVDGGYTF
>TRBJ1-6|TRBV23-1
CASSREGTENNSPLHF
>TRBJ1-5|TRBV28
CASSLVGRGNQPQHF
>TRBJ1-4|TRBV7-8
CASSRGESSEKLFF
>TRBJ1-3|TRBV7-9
CASSRAWTAEGSPLSGNTIYF
>TRBJ2-2|TRBV7-8
CASSLDQNTGELFF
>TRBJ2-3|TRBV12-3/TRBV12-4
CASSLWGFADTQYF
>TRBJ2-7|TRBV11-2
CASSLDTGSDEQYF